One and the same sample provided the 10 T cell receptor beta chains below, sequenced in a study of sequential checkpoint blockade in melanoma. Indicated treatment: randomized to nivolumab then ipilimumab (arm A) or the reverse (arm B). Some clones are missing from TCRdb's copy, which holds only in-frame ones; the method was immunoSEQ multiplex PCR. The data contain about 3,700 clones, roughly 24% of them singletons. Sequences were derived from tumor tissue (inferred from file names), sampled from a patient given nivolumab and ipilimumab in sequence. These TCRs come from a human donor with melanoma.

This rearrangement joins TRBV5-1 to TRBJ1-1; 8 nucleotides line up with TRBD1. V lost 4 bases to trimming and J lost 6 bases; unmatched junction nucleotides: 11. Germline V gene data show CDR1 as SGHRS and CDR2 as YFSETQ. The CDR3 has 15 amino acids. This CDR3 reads CASSPLQGGSSEAFF. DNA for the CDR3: TGCGCCAGCAGCCCCTTACAGGGGGGGTCGTCTGAAGCTTTCTTT.

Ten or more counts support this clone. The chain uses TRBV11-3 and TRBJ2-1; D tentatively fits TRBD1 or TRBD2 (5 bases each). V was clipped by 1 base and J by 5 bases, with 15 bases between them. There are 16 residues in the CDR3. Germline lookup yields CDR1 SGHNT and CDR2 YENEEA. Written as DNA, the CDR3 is TGTGCCAGCAGCTTAGTGGGACCGATCCGCCACAATGAGCAGTTCTTC. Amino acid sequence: CASSLVGPIRHNEQFF.

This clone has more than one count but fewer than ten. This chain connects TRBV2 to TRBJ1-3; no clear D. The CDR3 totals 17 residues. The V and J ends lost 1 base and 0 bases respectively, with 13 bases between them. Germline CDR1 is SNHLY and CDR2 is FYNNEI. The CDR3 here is CASSEGGFSSSGNTIYF. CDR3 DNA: TGTGCCAGCAGTGAAGGGGGTTTTTCGAGCTCTGGAAACACCATATATTTT.

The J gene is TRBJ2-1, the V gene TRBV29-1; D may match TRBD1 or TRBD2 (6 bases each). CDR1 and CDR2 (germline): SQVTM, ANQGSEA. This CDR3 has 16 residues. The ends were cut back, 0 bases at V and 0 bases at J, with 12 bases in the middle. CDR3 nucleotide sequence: TGCAGCGTTGAAGATCGGGGGACACCCTCCTACAATGAGCAGTTCTTC. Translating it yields CSVEDRGTPSYNEQFF.

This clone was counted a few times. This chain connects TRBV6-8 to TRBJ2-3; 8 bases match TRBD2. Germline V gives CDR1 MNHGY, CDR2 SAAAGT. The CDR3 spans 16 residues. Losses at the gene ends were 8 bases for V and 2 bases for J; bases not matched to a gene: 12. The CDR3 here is CASRASGLILTDTQYF. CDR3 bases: TGTGCCAGCCGTGCTAGCGGGTTAATTCTCACAGATACGCAGTATTTT.

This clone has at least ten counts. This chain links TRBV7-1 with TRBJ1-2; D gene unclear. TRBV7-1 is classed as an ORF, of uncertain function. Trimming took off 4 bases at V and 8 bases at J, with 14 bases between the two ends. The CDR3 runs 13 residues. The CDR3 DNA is TGTGCCAGCAGCTTTGGTCCCGAAGGCGGCTACACCTTC. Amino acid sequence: CASSFGPEGGYTF.

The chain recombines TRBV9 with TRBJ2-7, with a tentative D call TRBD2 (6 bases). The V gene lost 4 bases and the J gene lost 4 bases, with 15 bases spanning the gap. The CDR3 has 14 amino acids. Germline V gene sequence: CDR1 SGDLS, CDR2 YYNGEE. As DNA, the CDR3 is TGTGCCAGCAGCCCCCGCGGGAATGGGTACGAGCAGTACTTC. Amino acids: CASSPRGNGYEQYF.

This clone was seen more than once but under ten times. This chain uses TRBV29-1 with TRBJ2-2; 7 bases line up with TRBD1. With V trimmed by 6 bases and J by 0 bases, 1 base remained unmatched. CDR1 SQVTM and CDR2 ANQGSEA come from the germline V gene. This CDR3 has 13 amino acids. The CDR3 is CSVGTANTGELFF. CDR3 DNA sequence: TGCAGCGTCGGGACAGCGAACACCGGGGAGCTGTTTTTT.

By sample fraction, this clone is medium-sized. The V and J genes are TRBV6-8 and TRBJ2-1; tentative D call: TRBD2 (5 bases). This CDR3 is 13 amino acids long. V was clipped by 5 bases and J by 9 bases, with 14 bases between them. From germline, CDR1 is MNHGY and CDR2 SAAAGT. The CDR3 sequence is CASSTREGGEQFF. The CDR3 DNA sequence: TGTGCCAGCAGTACCCGTGAGGGCGGTGAGCAGTTCTTC.

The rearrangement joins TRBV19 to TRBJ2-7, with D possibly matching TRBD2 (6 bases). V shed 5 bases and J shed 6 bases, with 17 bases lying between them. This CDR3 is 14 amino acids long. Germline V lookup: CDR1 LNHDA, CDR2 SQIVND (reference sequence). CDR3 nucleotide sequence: TGTGCCAGTAGTTGGGGTGGCGGGGCGTCCGAGCAGTACTTC. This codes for CASSWGGGASEQYF.